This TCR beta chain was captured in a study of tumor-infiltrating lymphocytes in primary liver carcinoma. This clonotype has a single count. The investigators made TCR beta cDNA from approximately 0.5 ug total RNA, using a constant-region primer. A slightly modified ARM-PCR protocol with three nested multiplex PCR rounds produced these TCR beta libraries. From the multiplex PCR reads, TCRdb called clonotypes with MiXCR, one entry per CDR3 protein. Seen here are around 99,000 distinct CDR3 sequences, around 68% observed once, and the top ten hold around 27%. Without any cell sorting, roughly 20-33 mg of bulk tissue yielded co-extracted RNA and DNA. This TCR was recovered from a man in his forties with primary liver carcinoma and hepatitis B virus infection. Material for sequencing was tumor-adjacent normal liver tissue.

CDR3 sequence reads: CASSSSLAHDQYF. The CDR3, as DNA: TGTGCCAGCAGCTCGAGTCTAGCGCACGATCAATACTTC. V and J are TRBV11-2 and TRBJ2-7; possible D gene TRBD2, 6 bases. Per germline, CDR1 SGHAT and CDR2 FQNNGV. V shed 4 bases and J shed 13 bases, with 20 bases lying between them. This CDR3 region has 13 residues.